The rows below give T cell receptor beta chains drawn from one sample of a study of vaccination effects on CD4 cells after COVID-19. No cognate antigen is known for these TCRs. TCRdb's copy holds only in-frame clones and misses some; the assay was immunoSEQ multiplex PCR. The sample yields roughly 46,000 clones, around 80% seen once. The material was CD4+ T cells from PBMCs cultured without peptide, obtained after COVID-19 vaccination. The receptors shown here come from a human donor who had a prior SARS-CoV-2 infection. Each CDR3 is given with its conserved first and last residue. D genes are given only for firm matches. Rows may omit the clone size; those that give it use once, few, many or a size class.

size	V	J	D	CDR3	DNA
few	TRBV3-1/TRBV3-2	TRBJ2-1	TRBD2	CASRRSGGSYNEQFF	TGTGCCAGCAGGCGAAGCGGGGGCTCCTACAATGAGCAGTTCTTC
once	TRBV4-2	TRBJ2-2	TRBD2	CASSDRLAGAGELFF	TGTGCCAGCAGCGATCGACTAGCGGGGGCTGGGGAGCTGTTTTTT
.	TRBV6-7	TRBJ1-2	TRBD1	CASSYFNDRENYGYTF	TGTGCCAGCAGTTACTTTAACGACAGGGAGAACTATGGCTACACCTTC
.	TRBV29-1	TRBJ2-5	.	CSVVTWGRETQYF	TGCAGCGTTGTAACATGGGGTCGGGAGACCCAGTACTTC
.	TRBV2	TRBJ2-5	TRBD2	CASSRSPSTSGGAGETQYF	TGTGCCAGCAGTCGAAGCCCCTCTACTAGCGGGGGGGCCGGAGAGACCCAGTACTTC
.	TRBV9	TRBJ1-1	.	CASSAGRNTEAFF	TGTGCCAGCAGCGCCGGACGTAACACTGAAGCTTTCTTT
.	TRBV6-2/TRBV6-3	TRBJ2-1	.	CASSYLFGKGHEQFF	TGTGCCAGCAGTTACCTTTTTGGGAAAGGGCATGAGCAGTTCTTC
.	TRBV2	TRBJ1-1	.	CASTKRQSYTEAFF	TGTGCCAGCACCAAGCGACAGTCCTACACTGAAGCTTTCTTT
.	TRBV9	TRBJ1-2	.	CASSEQGGYGYTF	TGTGCCAGCAGCGAACAGGGAGGGTATGGCTACACCTTC
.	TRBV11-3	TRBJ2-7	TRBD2	CASSPEAGRYEQYF	TGTGCCAGCAGCCCGGAAGCGGGGCGCTACGAGCAGTACTTC
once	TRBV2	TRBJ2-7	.	CASSGRAYEQYF	TGTGCCAGCAGTGGCAGAGCCTACGAGCAGTACTTC
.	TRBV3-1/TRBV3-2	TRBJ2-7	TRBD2	CASSQQGLAGTEQYF	TGTGCCAGCAGCCAACAGGGACTAGCGGGGACCGAGCAGTACTTC
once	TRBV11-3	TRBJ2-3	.	CASSFGLKGSDTQYF	TGTGCCAGCAGCTTTGGGCTGAAGGGATCAGATACGCAGTATTTT
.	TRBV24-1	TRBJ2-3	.	CATSDLHLPTGRQVSTDTQYF	TGTGCCACCAGTGATTTGCATCTCCCCACAGGAAGACAGGTCAGCACAGATACGCAGTATTTT
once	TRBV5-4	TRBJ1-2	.	CASSSQGLYGYTF	TGTGCCAGCAGCTCTCAGGGTCTCTATGGCTACACCTTC
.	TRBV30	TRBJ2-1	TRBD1	CAWSLGQGSVDEQFF	TGTGCCTGGAGTTTGGGACAGGGATCCGTAGATGAGCAGTTCTTC
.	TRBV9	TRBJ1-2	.	CASTTGILYGYTF	TGTGCCAGCACCACAGGGATCCTTTATGGCTACACCTTC
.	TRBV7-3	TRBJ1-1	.	CASSPNQGDTEAFF	TGTGCCAGCAGCCCGAACCAGGGTGACACTGAAGCTTTCTTT
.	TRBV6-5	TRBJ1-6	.	CASSSTTDSPLHF	TGTGCCAGCAGTAGTACAACGGATTCACCCCTCCACTTT
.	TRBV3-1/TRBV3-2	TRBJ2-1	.	CASSQASQDRNEQFF	TGTGCCAGCAGCCAAGCTAGCCAAGATCGCAATGAGCAGTTCTTC
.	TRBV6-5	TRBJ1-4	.	CASSYAKGEKLFF	TGTGCCAGCAGTTATGCGAAGGGGGAAAAACTGTTTTTT
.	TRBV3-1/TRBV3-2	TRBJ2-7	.	CASSQGLVTYEQYF	TGTGCCAGCAGCCAAGGGCTAGTCACCTACGAGCAGTACTTC
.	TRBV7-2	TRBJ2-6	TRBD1	CASSQQGQYSGANVLTF	TGTGCCAGCAGCCAACAGGGACAGTACTCTGGGGCCAACGTCCTGACTTTC
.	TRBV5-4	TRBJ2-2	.	CASSWQSANTGELFF	TGTGCCAGCAGCTGGCAGAGCGCGAACACCGGGGAGCTGTTTTTT
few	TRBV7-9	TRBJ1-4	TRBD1	CASTSDRTNEKLFF	TGTGCCAGCACCTCGGACAGGACTAATGAAAAACTGTTTTTT
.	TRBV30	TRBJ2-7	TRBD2	CAWREPTSGRWYEQYF	TGTGCCTGGAGGGAACCGACTAGCGGGAGGTGGTACGAGCAGTACTTC
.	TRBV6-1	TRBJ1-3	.	CASSESAGGLDTIYF	TGTGCCAGCAGTGAATCAGCTGGGGGCCTCGACACCATATATTTT
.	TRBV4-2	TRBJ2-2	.	CASSSRGAYTGELFF	TGTGCCAGCAGCTCTCGGGGGGCGTACACCGGGGAGCTGTTTTTT
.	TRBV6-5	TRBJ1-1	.	CASSYWSMGLNTEAFF	TGTGCCAGCAGTTACTGGAGTATGGGGTTGAACACTGAAGCTTTCTTT
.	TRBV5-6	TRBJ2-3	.	CASSLSSTDTQYF	TGTGCCAGCAGCTTGAGCAGCACAGATACGCAGTATTTT
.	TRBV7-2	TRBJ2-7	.	CASSPQPSTGALPHEQYF	TGTGCCAGCAGCCCACAACCGTCGACAGGCGCGCTTCCCCACGAGCAGTACTTC
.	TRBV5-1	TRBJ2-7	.	CASSLGPAGKYEQYF	TGCGCCAGCAGCTTGGGTCCCGCGGGAAAGTACGAGCAGTACTTC
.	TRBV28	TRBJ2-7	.	CASSLPSPAGWDEQYF	TGTGCCAGCAGTTTACCGTCCCCTGCAGGGTGGGACGAGCAGTACTTC
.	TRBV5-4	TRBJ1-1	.	CASSPLRTNTEAFF	TGTGCCAGCAGCCCGTTGAGGACGAACACTGAAGCTTTCTTT
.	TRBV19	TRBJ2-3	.	CASTQGRGPDTQYF	TGTGCCAGTACACAGGGCCGGGGACCAGATACGCAGTATTTT
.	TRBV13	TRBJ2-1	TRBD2	CASSQTKSSGRAEDEQFF	TGTGCCAGCAGCCAGACGAAGTCCAGCGGGAGGGCCGAGGATGAGCAGTTCTTC
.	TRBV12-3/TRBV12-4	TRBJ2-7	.	CASSLVISRRDF	TGTGCCAGCAGTTTAGTGATATCCAGAAGGGACTTC
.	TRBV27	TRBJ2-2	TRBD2	CASSRTSGGEAGELFF	TGTGCCAGCAGTCGAACATCGGGAGGGGAGGCCGGGGAGCTGTTTTTT
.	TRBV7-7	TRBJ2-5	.	CASTERLGSQETQYF	TGTGCTAGCACCGAAAGGCTGGGTTCCCAAGAGACCCAGTACTTC
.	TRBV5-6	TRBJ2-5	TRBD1	CASSTSGTGGYETQYF	TGTGCCAGCAGCACATCCGGGACAGGGGGCTATGAGACCCAGTACTTC